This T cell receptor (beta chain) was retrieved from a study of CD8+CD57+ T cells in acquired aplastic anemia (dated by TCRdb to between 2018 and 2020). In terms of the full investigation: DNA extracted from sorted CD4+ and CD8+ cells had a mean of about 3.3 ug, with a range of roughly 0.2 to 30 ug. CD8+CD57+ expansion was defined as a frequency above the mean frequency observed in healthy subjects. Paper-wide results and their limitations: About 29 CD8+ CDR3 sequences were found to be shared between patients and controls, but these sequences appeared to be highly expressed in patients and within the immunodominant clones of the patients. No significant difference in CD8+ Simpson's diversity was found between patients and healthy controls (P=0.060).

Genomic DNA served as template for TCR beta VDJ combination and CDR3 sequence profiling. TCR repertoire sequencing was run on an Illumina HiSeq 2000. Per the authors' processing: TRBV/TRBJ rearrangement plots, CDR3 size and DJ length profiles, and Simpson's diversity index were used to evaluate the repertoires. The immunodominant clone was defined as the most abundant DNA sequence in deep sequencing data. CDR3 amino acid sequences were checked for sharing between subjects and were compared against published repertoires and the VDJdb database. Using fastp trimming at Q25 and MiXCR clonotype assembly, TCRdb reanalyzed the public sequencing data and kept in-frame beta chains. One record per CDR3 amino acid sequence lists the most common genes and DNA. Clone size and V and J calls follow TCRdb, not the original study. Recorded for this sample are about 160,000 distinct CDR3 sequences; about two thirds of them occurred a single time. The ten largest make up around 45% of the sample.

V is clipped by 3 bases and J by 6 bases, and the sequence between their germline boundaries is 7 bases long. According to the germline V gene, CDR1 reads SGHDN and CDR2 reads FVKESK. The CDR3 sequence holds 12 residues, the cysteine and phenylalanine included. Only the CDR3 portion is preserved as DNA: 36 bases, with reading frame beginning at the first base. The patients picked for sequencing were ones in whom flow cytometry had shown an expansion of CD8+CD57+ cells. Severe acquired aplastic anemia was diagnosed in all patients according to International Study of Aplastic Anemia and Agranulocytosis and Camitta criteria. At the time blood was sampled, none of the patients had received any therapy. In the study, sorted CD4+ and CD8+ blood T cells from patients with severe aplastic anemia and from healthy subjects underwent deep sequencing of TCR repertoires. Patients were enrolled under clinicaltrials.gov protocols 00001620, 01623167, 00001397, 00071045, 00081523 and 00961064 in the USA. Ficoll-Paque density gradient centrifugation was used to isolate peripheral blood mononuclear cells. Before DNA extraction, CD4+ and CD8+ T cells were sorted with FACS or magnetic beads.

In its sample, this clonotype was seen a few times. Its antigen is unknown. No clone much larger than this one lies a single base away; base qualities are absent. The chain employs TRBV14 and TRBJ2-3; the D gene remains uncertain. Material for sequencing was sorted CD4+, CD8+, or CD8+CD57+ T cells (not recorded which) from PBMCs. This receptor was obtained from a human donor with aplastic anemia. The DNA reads TGTGCCAGCAGCCAGAATAGGGATACGCAGTATTTT. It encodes CASSQNRDTQYF.